This T cell receptor (beta chain) was identified in a study of response to subunit inactivated influenza vaccine. There are a few counts of this clonotype. TCRdb used MiXCR to reprocess the RT-PCR reads, holding one entry per CDR3 protein. The repertoire holds around 200,000 distinct CDR3 sequences, with about 15% as singletons. Trimming took 5 bases from V and 3 from J; bases not matched to a gene: 5. This CDR3 contains 14 residues. Germline loops: CDR1 SEHNR, CDR2 FQNEAQ (reference sequence). The chain joins TRBV7-9 to TRBJ1-1; 8 nucleotides align to TRBD1. This TCR came from a middle-aged man who received an inactivated influenza vaccine. The sample consisted of CD8+ T cells sorted from PBMCs, taken roughly 5 days after vaccination. The CDR3 sequence: CASSQTGVDTEAFF. The CDR3, as DNA: TGTGCCAGCAGCCAGACAGGGGTTGACACTGAAGCTTTCTTT. Combining the CDR3 with reference TRBV7-9 and TRBJ1-1 gives the whole variable domain DTGVSQNPRHKITKRGQNVTFRCDPISEHNRLYWYRQTLGQGPEFLTYFQNEAQLEKSRLLSDRFSAERPKGSFSTLEIQRTEQGDSAMYLCASSQTGVDTEAFFGQGTRLTVV.